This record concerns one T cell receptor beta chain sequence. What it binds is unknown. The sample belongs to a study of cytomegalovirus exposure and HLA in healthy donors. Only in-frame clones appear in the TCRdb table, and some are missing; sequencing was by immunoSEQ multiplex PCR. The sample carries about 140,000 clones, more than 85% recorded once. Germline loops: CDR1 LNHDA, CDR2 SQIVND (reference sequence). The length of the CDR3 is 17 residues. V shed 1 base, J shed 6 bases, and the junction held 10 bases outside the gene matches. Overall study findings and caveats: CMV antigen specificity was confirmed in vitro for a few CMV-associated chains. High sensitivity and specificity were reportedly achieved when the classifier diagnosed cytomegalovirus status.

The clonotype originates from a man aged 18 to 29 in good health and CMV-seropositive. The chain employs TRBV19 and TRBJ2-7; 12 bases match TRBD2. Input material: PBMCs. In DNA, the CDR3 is TGTGCCAGTAGTATAGGCCCGGTGACTAGCGGGAGAATCGAGCAGTACTTC. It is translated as CASSIGPVTSGRIEQYF.